This passage covers 17 T cell receptor beta chains from one sample sequenced in a study of cytomegalovirus exposure and HLA in healthy donors. With 60 Vbeta and 13 Jbeta primers, the PCR was carried out. Assay used: immunoSEQ multiplex PCR; TCRdb lists only in-frame clones, some missing. Among around 190,000 clones listed, around three quarters were seen once. Sequenced material: PBMCs. The receptors come from a woman in her thirties or forties in good health and CMV-seronegative.

This clone was counted a single time. V usage is TRBV27 and J usage is TRBJ1-2; D is undetermined. This CDR3 is built from 15 residues. Germline V CDR1 and CDR2: MNHEY, SMNVEV (reference sequence). Trimming pared 0 bases from V and 2 bases from J, leaving 10 bases between. CDR3 loop: CASSLSGGGNYGYTF. The CDR3 DNA sequence: TGTGCCAGCAGTTTATCGGGCGGAGGGAACTATGGCTACACCTTC.

V gene TRBV6-1 combines with J gene TRBJ1-5; a possible D gene is TRBD1 (5 bases). The V end was cut by 7 bases, the J end by 4 bases, with 8 bases between. Germline-derived CDR1 and CDR2 are MNHNS and SASEGT. The CDR3 loop spans 12 amino acids. The CDR3 DNA reads as TGTGCCAGCAAAGGGGCGAATCAGCCCCAGCATTTT. Its translation: CASKGANQPQHF.

This rearrangement joins TRBV28 to TRBJ2-2, with 9 bases identical to TRBD2. The CDR3 runs to 16 residues. The germline V gene encodes CDR1 MDHEN and CDR2 SYDVKM. Trimming at V came to 4 bases and at J to 6 bases, leaving 9 bases not matched to a gene. The chain's CDR3 is CASSSGTSLIAGELFF. The CDR3 nucleotides read TGTGCCAGCAGTTCCGGGACTAGCCTGATCGCCGGGGAGCTGTTTTTT.

This clone was seen a few times. The CDR3 DNA is TGTGCCAGCAGTTACTCACCCGCGGCGACCGGGGAGCTGTTTTTT. Translated: CASSYSPAATGELFF. This chain connects TRBV6-5 to TRBJ2-2; D is undetermined. There are 15 residues in the CDR3. Germline CDR1 and CDR2: MNHEY and SVGAGI. Trimming left V 0 bases short and J 5 bases short, with 10 bases between.

In its sample, this clone was seen once. The chain recombines TRBV5-1 with TRBJ1-5; 7 bases agree with TRBD1. The CDR3 contains 14 residues. Trimming removed 5 bases from V and 6 bases from J; junction bases left unmatched: 8. Per the germline V gene, CDR1 is SGHRS and CDR2 is YFSETQ. CDR3 sequence (DNA): TGCGCCAGCAGTGAGTCACAGGGGAGTCAGCCCCAGCATTTT. Translated: CASSESQGSQPQHF.

The chain couples TRBV28 to TRBJ1-4; TRBD1 might be the D (6 bases). The CDR3 consists of 14 residues. The V and J ends lost 6 bases and 10 bases respectively, with 18 bases between them. Looked up from germline, CDR1 is MDHEN and CDR2 is SYDVKM. The CDR3 DNA reads as TGTGCCAGCAGCCTCCAGGGGTTTTCCGGAAAACTGTTTTTT. It yields the protein CASSLQGFSGKLFF.

The count of this clone is one. The chain combines TRBV5-1 with TRBJ2-1, with D uncertain. Trimming cost V 2 bases and J 7 bases, with 7 bases left between them. The length of the CDR3 is 12 residues. From germline, CDR1 is SGHRS and CDR2 YFSETQ. Written as DNA, the CDR3 is TGCGCCAGCAGCTTATACGGGAATGAGCAGTTCTTC. Translation: CASSLYGNEQFF.

The chain has TRBV10-3 and TRBJ1-6; TRBD1 matches at 7 bases. Per the germline V gene, CDR1 is ENHRY and CDR2 is SYGVKD. Germline trimming cut 7 bases from V and 10 bases from J; bases unmatched to any gene: 10. This CDR3 region has 14 residues. The chain's CDR3 is CAITSTGQNSPLHF. CDR3 bases: TGTGCCATCACCTCGACAGGGCAGAACTCACCCCTCCACTTT.

The chain joins TRBV2 to TRBJ2-2, with TRBD1 matching over 9 bases. The V gene end was trimmed by 6 bases and the J gene end by 7 bases; junction bases not matched to a gene: 6. CDR1 SNHLY and CDR2 FYNNEI come from the germline V gene. CDR3 length: 14 amino acids. This CDR3 is CASRTGGTGGELFF. The CDR3 DNA sequence: TGTGCCAGCAGGACAGGGGGTACGGGCGGGGAGCTGTTTTTT.

V usage is TRBV19 and J usage is TRBJ2-3; D possibly corresponds to TRBD1 (6 bases). Germline-derived CDR1 and CDR2 are LNHDA and SQIVND (reference sequence). Trimming removed 10 bases from V and 2 bases from J, with 22 bases in between. The CDR3 is 16 residues long. In DNA form, the CDR3 reads TGTGCCACCACTAAGGACAGACACTTGAACACAGATACGCAGTATTTT. This sequence encodes CATTKDRHLNTDTQYF.

The chain joins TRBV30 to TRBJ1-5; D is unresolved. The CDR3 totals 13 residues. V was pared by 0 bases and J by 4 bases, with 7 bases between. Looked up from germline, CDR1 is GTSNPN and CDR2 is SVGIG (reference sequence). The CDR3 DNA reads as TGTGCCTGGAGTGTATCAGAAAATCAGCCCCAGCATTTT. It translates to CAWSVSENQPQHF.

The chain uses TRBV4-1 and TRBJ2-2, with a possible D match to TRBD1 (6 bases). The CDR3 is 17 amino acids. V lost 3 bases and J 2 bases, leaving 16 bases between the germline ends. Germline V CDR1 and CDR2: MGHRA, YSYEKL. DNA of the CDR3: TGCGCCAGCAGCCACGCACCTACAGGGCGCAACACCGGGGAGCTGTTTTTT. Its translation: CASSHAPTGRNTGELFF.

The V call is TRBV18, the J call TRBJ2-5; 7 nucleotides match TRBD2. Trimming removed 5 bases from V and 2 bases from J; junction bases left unmatched: 11. The CDR3 contains 16 residues. Germline assignment: CDR1 KGHSH and CDR2 LQKENI. The chain's CDR3 is CASSYGKSSGQETQYF. The CDR3 DNA sequence: TGTGCCAGCTCATACGGCAAGTCTAGCGGACAAGAGACCCAGTACTTC. The full variable domain, in which reference TRBV18 and TRBJ2-5 provide the parts outside the CDR3, is NAGVMQNPRHLVRRRGQEARLRCSPMKGHSHVYWYRQLPEEGLKFMVYLQKENIIDESGMPKERFSAEFPKEGPSILRIQQVVRGDSAAYFCASSYGKSSGQETQYFGPGTRLLVL.

The V call is TRBV6-1, the J call TRBJ1-6; 7 positions match TRBD1. This CDR3 is built from 14 residues. In germline, CDR1 is MNHNS, CDR2 SASEGT. After removal of 7 bases from V and 7 bases from J, the junction contained 7 bases not matched to a gene. The CDR3 nucleotides are TGTGCCAGCACCGACAGGGTTTGGAATTCACCCCTCCACTTT. Encoded protein: CASTDRVWNSPLHF.

This clone appeared a few times. The chain recombines TRBV7-2 with TRBJ2-7; 13 bases map to TRBD2. The CDR3 is 19 amino acids. CDR1 is SGHTA and CDR2 is FQGNSA in the germline V gene. After removal of 2 bases from V and 0 bases from J, the junction contained 10 bases not matched to a gene. CDR3 sequence (DNA): TGTGCCAGCAGCTTAATGCTAGGGACTAGCGGGATTCCCTCCTACGAGCAGTACTTC. Translating it yields CASSLMLGTSGIPSYEQYF.

The rearrangement links TRBV18 to TRBJ2-5; no clear D. Germline assignment: CDR1 KGHSH and CDR2 LQKENI. The CDR3 totals 13 residues. Trimming stripped 3 bases from V and 5 bases from J, with 10 bases between. The CDR3 here is CASSPIRGETQYF. DNA for the CDR3: TGTGCCAGCTCACCGATTAGAGGCGAGACCCAGTACTTC.

The V gene is TRBV28, the J gene TRBJ2-4; 7 bases map to TRBD1. Germline lookup yields CDR1 MDHEN and CDR2 SYDVKM. This CDR3 spans 15 amino acids. With 1 base clipped from V and 4 bases from J, the junction kept 4 bases outside the gene matches. CDR3 protein: CASSLSGQSKNIQYF. CDR3 sequence (DNA): TGTGCCAGCAGTTTATCGGGACAGAGTAAAAACATTCAGTACTTC.